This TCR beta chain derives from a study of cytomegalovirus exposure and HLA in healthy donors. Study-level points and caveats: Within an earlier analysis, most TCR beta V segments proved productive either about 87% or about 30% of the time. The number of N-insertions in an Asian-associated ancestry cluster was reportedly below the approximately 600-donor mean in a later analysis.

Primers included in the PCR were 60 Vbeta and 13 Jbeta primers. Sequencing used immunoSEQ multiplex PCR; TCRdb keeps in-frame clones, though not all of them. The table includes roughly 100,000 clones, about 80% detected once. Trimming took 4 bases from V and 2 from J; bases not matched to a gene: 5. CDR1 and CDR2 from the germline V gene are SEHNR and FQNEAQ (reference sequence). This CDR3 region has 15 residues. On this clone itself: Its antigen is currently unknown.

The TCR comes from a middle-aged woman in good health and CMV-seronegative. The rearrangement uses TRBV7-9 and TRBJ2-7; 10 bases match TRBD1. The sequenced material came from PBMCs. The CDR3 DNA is TGTGCCAGCAGCTCCTACGGGACAGGGGCCTACGAGCAGTACTTC. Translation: CASSSYGTGAYEQYF.